One and the same sample provided the 10 T cell receptor beta chains below, sequenced in a study of blood T cell repertoires in COVID-19. Sequenced by immunoSEQ multiplex PCR; TCRdb stores in-frame clones only, minus some. The table includes more than 140,000 clones, roughly 82% detected once. Sequencing was carried out using peripheral blood. These receptors all stem from a woman in her 50s in a cohort sampled during active or convalescent COVID-19.

The J gene is TRBJ1-5, the V gene TRBV7-2; 7 bases align to TRBD1. This CDR3 spans 15 amino acids. Losses at the gene ends were 2 bases for V and 3 bases for J; bases not matched to a gene: 4. Germline lookup yields CDR1 SGHTA and CDR2 FQGNSA. CDR3 region: CASSLNRGNNQPQHF. The CDR3 region has the DNA TGTGCCAGCAGCTTAAACAGGGGTAACAATCAGCCCCAGCATTTT.

This clone was seen once. The chain carries TRBV5-1 and TRBJ1-1; 8 nucleotides align to TRBD1. CDR1 is SGHRS and CDR2 is YFSETQ in the germline V gene. Losses at the gene ends were 4 bases for V and 11 bases for J; bases not matched to a gene: 10. CDR3 length: 13 amino acids. The CDR3 loop is CASSEPHRGEAFF. In DNA, the CDR3 is TGCGCCAGCAGCGAACCCCACAGGGGGGAGGCTTTCTTT.

The chain has TRBV5-1 and TRBJ2-7, with a possible D match to TRBD2 (6 bases). The germline gives CDR1 SGHRS, CDR2 YFSETQ. Trimming stripped 1 base from V and 6 bases from J, with 17 bases between. The CDR3 covers 15 residues. CDR3 nucleotides: TGCGCCAGCAGCTTGTCACAGTGGGGGGAGGCCGAGCAGTACTTC. Encoded protein: CASSLSQWGEAEQYF.

This rearrangement joins TRBV7-2 to TRBJ2-2, with D possibly matching TRBD1 (6 bases). The germline V gene has CDR1 SGHTA and CDR2 FQGNSA. This CDR3 comprises 15 residues. V lost 3 bases to trimming and J lost 3 bases, with 11 bases between them. The DNA for the CDR3 is TGTGCCAGCAGCTTGTACAGGGTGGACACCGGGGAGCTGTTTTTT. Its protein is CASSLYRVDTGELFF.

The chain carries TRBV19 and TRBJ2-7, with D possibly matching TRBD2 (6 bases). The CDR3 covers 13 residues. Germline lookup yields CDR1 LNHDA and CDR2 SQIVND (reference sequence). V was clipped by 4 bases and J by 4 bases, with 11 bases between them. CDR3 region: CASSTQLAYEQYF. The CDR3 DNA reads as TGTGCCAGTAGTACACAACTAGCATACGAGCAGTACTTC.

The V gene is TRBV27, the J gene TRBJ2-2; TRBD1 matches at 9 bases. There are 14 residues in the CDR3. The V segment lost 6 bases and the J segment 6 bases; nucleotides outside the gene matches: 5. Germline V gene sequence: CDR1 MNHEY, CDR2 SMNVEV (reference sequence). The CDR3 DNA follows: TGTGCCAGCAGCCAGGACAGGGGACCCGGGGAGCTGTTTTTT. Amino acids: CASSQDRGPGELFF.

The chain is built from TRBV4-1 and TRBJ2-3; 9 bases fit TRBD2. The CDR3 sequence is 16 residues long. V was clipped by 5 bases and J by 5 bases; unmatched bases: 11. CDR1 and CDR2 (germline): MGHRA, YSYEKL. CDR3 residues: CASSAGGGAWGDTQYF. CDR3 in DNA: TGCGCCAGCAGCGCCGGCGGGGGGGCCTGGGGAGATACGCAGTATTTT.

The chain links TRBV5-4 to TRBJ1-2, with TRBD1 matching over 8 bases. V lost 4 bases to trimming and J lost 4 bases; unmatched junction nucleotides: 9. The CDR3 spans 15 residues. Germline CDR1 reads SGHNT; CDR2 reads YYREEE (reference sequence). CDR3 nucleotides: TGTGCCAGCAGCACCCAGGGGGCGCGAAGCTATGGCTACACCTTC. Translated: CASSTQGARSYGYTF.

CDR3 nucleotides: TGTGCCAGTAGTTCATCCAGGGTCACAAATGAAAAACTGTTTTTT. Translation gives CASSSSRVTNEKLFF. The V call is TRBV19, the J call TRBJ1-4; a possible D gene is TRBD1 (5 bases). The CDR3 is 15 residues long. Germline CDR1 LNHDA, CDR2 SQIVND (reference sequence). Trimming removed 5 bases from V and 5 bases from J, with 15 bases in between.

The gene calls are TRBV6-2 or TRBV6-3 and TRBJ1-4, with 8 bases identical to TRBD1. The J segment lost 8 bases and the V segment lost 4 bases, leaving 12 bases of the junction unmatched. CDR3 size: 16 residues. Per germline, CDR1 MNHEY and CDR2 SVGEGT. CDR3: CASSSGRQGKEEKLFF. CDR3 nucleotide sequence: TGTGCCAGCAGTTCCGGTCGACAGGGGAAGGAGGAAAAACTGTTTTTT.